This TCR beta chain was profiled in a study of Ad26.COV2.S vaccination and SARS-CoV-2 variants. Study-level results: Placebo recipients showed lower spike-specific TCR breadth than vaccinees.

This table comes from immunoSEQ multiplex PCR, and its TCRdb copy is limited to in-frame clones, with some not included. The sample consists of some 250,000 clones, 70% to 90% of them appearing once. Details on this clone: As yet, its antigen is unknown.

Stated treatment: around 19 received Ad26.COV2.S at low or high dose, single or two shots; roughly five received placebo; per-sample allocation not given. Collection of the samples took place on day 63 after the first injection of vaccine or placebo. The sequence came from a person aged 18-60 years who received the Ad26.COV2.S COVID-19 vaccine or a placebo. The sample was peripheral blood, taken in a trial of Ad26.COV2.S vaccine versus placebo.

The CDR3 nucleotides read TGTGCCAGCAGTGTCGGGCCCCCTGGGAATGAGCAGTTCTTC. Protein sequence: CASSVGPPGNEQFF. This chain links TRBV28 with TRBJ2-1; D call uncertain. V was shortened by 5 bases and J by 7 bases, with 15 bases between the two germline ends. There are 14 residues in the CDR3. Germline CDR1 is MDHEN and CDR2 is SYDVKM.